One and the same sample provided the 26 T cell receptor beta chains below, sequenced in a study of CD4 T cells in relation to SARS-CoV-2 and coronaviruses. These TCRs' antigens remain unknown. Measured with immunoSEQ multiplex PCR; TCRdb has only the in-frame clones, and not every one. Of roughly 20,000 clones in the sample, 70% to 85% were seen once. CD4+ T cells from unexposed donors were obtained before the COVID-19 pandemic (2011-2018). CD4+ T cells were isolated from the cells after more than nine days of culture. The sequenced material came from CD4+ T cells from PBMCs, cultured in vitro. These receptors originate from a human donor in good health.

This clone was seen a few times. A read error may produce the germline difference seen at one junction end. V and J are TRBV2 and TRBJ1-1; D possibly corresponds to TRBD1 (6 bases). The V gene's germline CDR1 is SNHLY and CDR2 FYNNEI. CDR3 size: 15 residues. CDR3 protein: CASREDRLGNTEAFF. The CDR3 DNA reads TGTGCCAGCAGAGAAGACAGGTTAGGGAACACTGAAGCTTTCTTT.

The chain joins TRBV28 to TRBJ1-2; D gene unclear. The V gene lost 6 bases and the J gene lost 0 bases, with 11 bases spanning the gap. This CDR3 region has 14 residues. Germline CDR1 reads MDHEN; CDR2 reads SYDVKM. The CDR3 here is CASSPVPPNYGYTF. The CDR3 coding sequence is TGTGCCAGCAGCCCCGTCCCTCCTAACTATGGCTACACCTTC.

This clone was found once. The chain combines TRBV20-1 with TRBJ2-1, with D perhaps given as TRBD1 or TRBD2 (6 bases each). The germline gives CDR1 DFQATT, CDR2 SNEGSKA (reference sequence). The V end lost 3 bases, the J end lost 5 bases, and 17 bases lay between the germline ends. This CDR3 spans 15 amino acids. The CDR3: CSASPGALRHNEQFF. The CDR3 DNA is TGCAGTGCTAGTCCGGGGGCCTTGAGGCACAATGAGCAGTTCTTC.

The table lists this clone with a count of one. The rearrangement joins TRBV5-8 to TRBJ2-5; TRBD1 agrees at 9 bases. There are 14 residues in the CDR3. Germline CDR1 and CDR2: SGHTS and YDEGEE. Losses at the gene ends were 4 bases for V and 6 bases for J; bases not matched to a gene: 7. CDR3 nucleotides: TGTGCCAGCAGCGGCCGGACAGGGGCGAAGACCCAGTACTTC. Protein: CASSGRTGAKTQYF.

This chain connects TRBV6-2 or TRBV6-3 to TRBJ1-2; the match to TRBD1 covers 9 bases. The CDR3 covers 15 residues. V gave up 2 bases and J gave up 7 bases; unmatched junction bases: 8. Germline V gene lookup returns CDR1 MNHEY and CDR2 SVGEGT. In DNA form, the CDR3 reads TGTGCCAGCAGTTACCCTACAGGGGGCGTCGGTGGCTACACCTTC. Its protein is CASSYPTGGVGGYTF.

The V call is TRBV24-1, the J call TRBJ1-2, with TRBD1 identical over 11 bases. CDR1 is KGHDR and CDR2 is SFDVKD in the germline V gene. V lost 3 bases, J lost 6 bases, and 2 bases stayed unmatched. The CDR3 consists of 14 residues. CDR3 coding DNA: TGTGCCACCAGTGATCGGGACAGGGGGAATGGCTACACCTTC. Its translation: CATSDRDRGNGYTF.

This chain joins TRBV10-3 and TRBJ2-6; D is possibly TRBD1 (5 bases). This CDR3 spans 20 amino acids. With 7 bases removed from V and 2 bases from J, the gap between germline ends came to 27 bases. In germline, CDR1 is ENHRY, CDR2 SYGVKD. CDR3 sequence (DNA): TGTGCCATCACCTCGAGACAGCCTTCTGACATGGCGGCTGGGGCCAACGTCCTGACTTTC. It encodes CAITSRQPSDMAAGANVLTF.

This clone was picked up a small number of times. The genes are TRBV19 and TRBJ2-2; 10 bases match TRBD1. The V segment lost 3 bases and the J segment 3 bases; nucleotides outside the gene matches: 7. Germline values: CDR1 LNHDA, CDR2 SQIVND (reference sequence). CDR3 size: 17 residues. The CDR3 coding sequence is TGTGCCAGTAGTATGCTGGGGACAGGGGATTACACCGGGGAGCTGTTTTTT. Translated: CASSMLGTGDYTGELFF.

The genes are TRBV4-1 and TRBJ2-1; D is perhaps TRBD2 (5 bases). V lost 3 bases, J lost 8 bases, and 8 bases lay in between. This CDR3 has 12 residues. Germline-derived CDR1 and CDR2 are MGHRA and YSYEKL. CDR3 sequence: CASSHNSDEQFF. CDR3 bases: TGCGCCAGCAGCCACAATAGCGATGAGCAGTTCTTC.

The rearrangement joins TRBV6-5 to TRBJ1-5; maybe TRBD1 (6 bases). The V end lost 6 bases, the J end lost 0 bases, and 12 bases lay between the germline ends. Germline values: CDR1 MNHEY, CDR2 SVGAGI. The CDR3 has 15 residues. The CDR3 here is CASRPLQGSNQPQHF. Written as DNA, the CDR3 is TGTGCCAGCAGACCGCTACAGGGTAGCAATCAGCCCCAGCATTTT.

This clone has only one observation. V and J are TRBV7-9 and TRBJ2-1; D call uncertain. Germline-derived CDR1 and CDR2 are SEHNR and FQNEAQ (reference sequence). The CDR3 totals 15 residues. The V end was cut by 5 bases, the J end by 0 bases, with 11 bases between. The CDR3 sequence is CASSPRASSYNEQFF. The CDR3 DNA reads as TGTGCCAGCAGCCCCCGGGCTAGCTCCTACAATGAGCAGTTCTTC.

The chain couples TRBV7-3 to TRBJ2-3; 9 bases are a match to TRBD2. The CDR3 has 16 amino acids. The ends lost 4 bases at V and 3 bases at J; junction bases unmatched: 8. CDR1 and CDR2 (germline): SGHTA, FQGTGA. CDR3 region: CASSSSGLALTDTQYF. The CDR3 nucleotides are TGTGCCAGCAGCTCTTCGGGACTAGCTTTGACAGATACGCAGTATTTT.

The chain recombines TRBV3-1 (or the pseudogene TRBV3-2) with TRBJ2-1; TRBD1 matches 7 bases. Germline V gene data show CDR1 as LGHDT and CDR2 as YNNKEL (reference sequence). This CDR3 region has 16 residues. The ends lost 3 bases at V and 9 bases at J; junction bases unmatched: 14. The CDR3 coding sequence is TGTGCCAGCAGCCATAGGGGGCCAAGGAGAGGTACTGAGCAGTTCTTC. Translating gives CASSHRGPRRGTEQFF.

The rearrangement links TRBV19 to TRBJ2-3; possibly TRBD2 for D (6 bases). The germline V gene encodes CDR1 LNHDA and CDR2 SQIVND (reference sequence). V gave up 6 bases and J gave up 3 bases, with 19 bases separating them. The CDR3 extends over 16 amino acids. CDR3 DNA sequence: TGTGCCAGTAGAGACGGGCCCGGGACTTATACAGATACGCAGTATTTT. This translates into CASRDGPGTYTDTQYF.

The chain recombines TRBV18 with TRBJ2-5; D might be TRBD2 (5 bases). The CDR3 is 14 amino acids. V dropped 1 base and J dropped 4 bases, with 10 bases sitting between them. The germline CDR1 and CDR2 sequences are KGHSH and LQKENI. DNA of the CDR3: TGTGCCAGCTCACCACTAGGAGGCGGAGAGACCCAGTACTTC. It codes for CASSPLGGGETQYF.

This clone has more than one count but fewer than ten. This chain joins TRBV6-5 and TRBJ2-2, with D uncertain. The germline CDR1 and CDR2 sequences are MNHEY and SVGAGI. The germline V and J ends were trimmed by 6 bases and 3 bases, with 14 bases remaining between them. This CDR3 comprises 15 residues. CDR3 loop: CASSSGRRYTGELFF. DNA for the CDR3: TGTGCCAGCAGCAGTGGCCGGAGATACACCGGGGAGCTGTTTTTT.

V usage is TRBV4-1 and J usage is TRBJ2-4; TRBD2 matches at 10 bases. This CDR3 spans 20 amino acids. Losses at the gene ends were 0 bases for V and 2 bases for J; bases not matched to a gene: 13. Germline V gene lookup returns CDR1 MGHRA and CDR2 YSYEKL. CDR3 region: CASSQDIGLAGVESKNIQYF. The CDR3 DNA reads as TGCGCCAGCAGCCAAGATATTGGGCTAGCGGGAGTTGAGTCCAAAAACATTCAGTACTTC.

This clone was seen a handful of times. The chain combines TRBV30 with TRBJ2-7, with 7 bases identical to TRBD2. With 7 bases clipped from V and 3 bases from J, the junction kept 3 bases outside the gene matches. Germline V gene lookup returns CDR1 GTSNPN and CDR2 SVGIG (reference sequence). This CDR3 has 11 amino acids. The CDR3 is CAFWTSYEQYF. The CDR3 DNA reads as TGTGCCTTTTGGACTAGCTACGAGCAGTACTTC. Full variable domain (outside the CDR3, taken from reference TRBV30 and TRBJ2-7): SQTIHQWPATLVQPVGSPLSLECTVEGTSNPNLYWYRQAAGRGLQLLFYSVGIGQISSEVPQNLSASRPQDRQFILSSKKLLLSDSGFYLCAFWTSYEQYFGPGTRLTVT.

The genes are TRBV19 and TRBJ2-1; 7 nucleotides line up with TRBD2. The V segment lost 5 bases and the J segment 5 bases; nucleotides outside the gene matches: 12. The length of the CDR3 is 16 residues. Germline-derived CDR1 and CDR2 are LNHDA and SQIVND (reference sequence). As DNA, the CDR3 is TGTGCCAGTAGTGCTAGACTAGCACTTTCCCACAATGAGCAGTTCTTC. Amino acid sequence: CASSARLALSHNEQFF.

This sequence joins TRBV6-6 and TRBJ2-3; TRBD2 matches 13 bases. The CDR3 has 16 residues. The ends lost 8 bases at V and 3 bases at J; junction bases unmatched: 8. Germline V gives CDR1 MNHNY, CDR2 SVGAGI (reference sequence). CDR3 coding DNA: TGTGCCAGCGTCGGACTAGCGGGAGTAGAGACAGATACGCAGTATTTT. This codes for CASVGLAGVETDTQYF.

Worth noting for this clone: Other DNA sequences in the sample encode the same CDR3. V and J are TRBV6-1 and TRBJ2-1; D remains unclear. Trimming removed 1 base from V and 0 bases from J, with 7 bases in between. Per the germline V gene, CDR1 is MNHNS and CDR2 is SASEGT. This CDR3 comprises 15 residues. This CDR3 reads CASSEGLSSYNEQFF. Written as DNA, the CDR3 is TGTGCCAGCAGTGAAGGTCTCAGCTCCTACAATGAGCAGTTCTTC.

The J gene is TRBJ2-1, the V gene TRBV19; D not certain. V gave up 6 bases and J gave up 8 bases, with 11 bases separating them. This CDR3 is built from 12 residues. CDR1 is LNHDA and CDR2 is SQIVND in the germline V gene (reference sequence). The CDR3 nucleotides read TGTGCCAGTAGCCCGGAGAGCTATGAGCAGTTCTTC. Translation gives CASSPESYEQFF.

The sample holds one count of this clone. This chain joins TRBV6-5 and TRBJ2-5, with D possibly being TRBD1 (5 bases). CDR3 length: 15 residues. From germline, CDR1 is MNHEY and CDR2 SVGAGI. The V and J ends lost 4 bases and 1 base respectively, with 13 bases between them. This CDR3 is CASSSSQVSQETQYF. The CDR3, as DNA: TGTGCCAGCAGTTCTTCACAGGTATCCCAAGAGACCCAGTACTTC.

This clone appeared a single time. The chain uses TRBV5-1 and TRBJ1-1; 12 nucleotides line up with TRBD1. In germline, CDR1 is SGHRS, CDR2 YFSETQ. The CDR3 loop spans 14 amino acids. The junction had 5 bases not matched to a gene; V was cut back by 4 bases and J by 7 bases. Here the CDR3 reads CASSTGQGAVEAFF. CDR3 DNA sequence: TGCGCCAGCAGCACGGGACAGGGGGCTGTTGAAGCTTTCTTT.

The CDR3 bases are TGTGCCAGCAGCTTAGTAGGGAACACTGAAGCTTTCTTT. The encoded protein is CASSLVGNTEAFF. This chain uses TRBV7-8 with TRBJ1-1, with D unresolved. The V end was cut by 1 base, the J end by 1 base, with 4 bases between. The CDR3 totals 13 residues. Germline V CDR1 and CDR2: SGHVS, FQNEAQ.

The chain recombines TRBV20-1 with TRBJ2-7; 10 bases agree with TRBD2. Germline-derived CDR1 and CDR2 are DFQATT and SNEGSKA (reference sequence). The CDR3 has 14 amino acids. Losses at the gene ends were 3 bases for V and 5 bases for J; bases not matched to a gene: 7. In nucleotides, the CDR3 is TGCAGTGCTAGTTTTAGAACTAGCGGGAACGAGCAGTACTTC. Translated: CSASFRTSGNEQYF.